The T cell receptor beta chain described here comes from a study of blood T cell repertoires in COVID-19. Clones were read by immunoSEQ multiplex PCR, and TCRdb kept only the in-frame ones, dropping some. The sample has over 250,000 clones, roughly 83% seen once. The trim removed 6 bases at V and 10 bases at J, leaving 17 bases unmatched. This CDR3 comprises 16 residues. Germline values: CDR1 SGHNT, CDR2 YYREEE (reference sequence). The rearrangement uses TRBV5-4 and TRBJ2-1, with 9 positions matching TRBD2. Material: peripheral blood. This sequence originates from a human donor with COVID-19, enrolled during active disease. The donor label of this sample is uncertain. The CDR3 sequence is CASTRGGTSLVEEQFF. CDR3 bases: TGTGCCAGCACCAGGGGGGGGACTAGCCTCGTGGAGGAGCAGTTCTTC.